The rows below give T cell receptor beta chains drawn from one sample of a study of spatial heterogeneity in lung cancer. MiXCR, run by TCRdb on the 5' RACE reads, gives a single entry per CDR3 protein. This table has approximately 23,000 distinct CDR3 sequences, 4.5% to 5% appearing once. The starting material was lung tumor tissue, obtained at surgery. Receptors originate from a male donor with early-stage non-small cell lung cancer. Both conserved end residues are part of each CDR3. Each record gives: J gene, D gene, clone size, V gene, CDR3 protein, CDR3 DNA. The D gene is left open where the match is weak. Clone size is shown for a subset of rows, as once, few, many or a class of expanded clone.

TRBJ2-3 NA many TRBV20-1 CSARKGAEFTDTQYF TGCAGTGCTAGAAAGGGCGCGGAGTTCACAGATACGCAGTATTTT
TRBJ2-3 NA many TRBV5-6 CASSSRDTQYF TGTGCCAGCAGCTCCAGGGATACGCAGTATTTT
TRBJ2-2 NA many TRBV7-2 CASSLGSGAGELFF TGTGCCAGCAGCTTAGGGTCTGGGGCCGGGGAGCTGTTTTTT
TRBJ2-7 NA many TRBV18 CASSQSRDRSSYEQYF TGTGCCAGCTCACAATCCCGGGACCGATCCTCCTACGAGCAGTACTTC
TRBJ2-3 NA many TRBV5-1 CASRVLGTQYF TGCGCCAGCAGGGTCCTTGGTACGCAGTATTTT
TRBJ2-1 TRBD2 many TRBV7-6 CASRGSGGPSYNEQFF TGTGCCAGCAGGGGGTCGGGAGGGCCTTCCTACAATGAGCAGTTCTTC
TRBJ2-3 TRBD1 many TRBV20-1 CSATSLQGRTDTQYF TGCAGTGCTACCTCCTTACAGGGGCGGACAGATACGCAGTATTTT
TRBJ2-5 NA many TRBV20-1 CSEEGEGETQYF TGCAGTGAGGAGGGAGAGGGTGAGACCCAGTACTTC
TRBJ2-3 NA many TRBV2 CASSQDLPTDTQYF TGTGCCAGCAGTCAGGACCTTCCCACAGATACGCAGTATTTT
TRBJ2-1 NA many TRBV7-8 CASRPDTYNEQFF TGTGCCAGCAGACCGGACACCTACAATGAGCAGTTCTTC
TRBJ2-7 NA many TRBV19 CASSPGPAGEQYF TGTGCCAGTAGTCCGGGACCGGCGGGCGAGCAGTACTTC
TRBJ1-5 NA few TRBV3-1 CASSPQYSNQPQHF TGTGCCAGCAGCCCCCAGTATAGCAATCAGCCCCAGCATTTT
TRBJ1-5 NA many TRBV3-1 CASSQAQWNQPQHF TGTGCCAGCAGCCAGGCTCAGTGGAATCAGCCCCAGCATTTT
TRBJ1-3 NA many TRBV5-6 CASSRAGRTIYF TGTGCCAGCAGCCGCGCGGGGCGCACCATATATTTT
TRBJ2-2 NA many TRBV29-1 CSVLGQLNSGELFF TGCAGCGTACTCGGCCAGCTAAACTCCGGGGAGCTGTTTTTT
TRBJ2-7 NA many TRBV29-1 CSVEVTAYEQYF TGCAGCGTTGAAGTTACCGCCTACGAGCAGTACTTC
TRBJ2-5 TRBD1 NA TRBV7-2 CASSFDRGETQYF TGTGCCAGCAGCTTTGACAGGGGAGAGACCCAGTACTTC
TRBJ1-5 NA many TRBV28 CASSDRDSNQPQHF TGTGCCAGCAGTGACAGAGATAGCAATCAGCCCCAGCATTTT
TRBJ2-1 TRBD1 many TRBV6-6 CASRRDSSRNEQFF TGTGCCAGCAGAAGGGACAGCTCGCGGAATGAGCAGTTCTTC
TRBJ2-2 NA many TRBV12-3/TRBV12-4 CASSQDSHTGELFF TGTGCCAGCAGTCAAGACAGCCACACCGGGGAGCTGTTTTTT
TRBJ2-3 TRBD2 medium-sized TRBV28 CASGLAGGGTDTQYF TGTGCCAGCGGGCTAGCGGGAGGAGGCACAGATACGCAGTATTTT
TRBJ2-5 TRBD1 NA TRBV20-1 CSADRGYGQETQYF TGCAGTGCAGACAGGGGCTATGGCCAAGAGACCCAGTACTTC
TRBJ2-3 TRBD2 many TRBV20-1 CSAVLAGGPGDTQYF TGCAGTGCCGTACTAGCGGGGGGCCCGGGGGATACGCAGTATTTT
TRBJ2-7 TRBD1 many TRBV6-6 CASSPSGTGVKQYF TGTGCCAGCAGCCCGTCCGGGACAGGGGTCAAGCAGTACTTC
TRBJ2-5 NA many TRBV7-9 CASSRTKETQYF TGTGCCAGCAGCCGGACTAAGGAGACCCAGTACTTC
TRBJ1-1 NA many TRBV28 CASSAFRDTSAFF TGTGCCAGCAGTGCATTCCGGGACACCAGCGCTTTCTTT
TRBJ2-1 TRBD1 NA TRBV7-9 CVSSGTTGGYNEQFF TGTGTCAGCAGCGGAACGACAGGGGGTTACAATGAGCAGTTCTTC
TRBJ2-3 NA many TRBV30 CAWSRDSSDTQYF TGTGCCTGGAGCAGGGACTCTTCAGATACGCAGTATTTT
TRBJ2-7 TRBD1 many TRBV7-9 CASSLTGGSSYEQYF TGTGCCAGCAGCCTGACAGGGGGAAGCTCCTACGAGCAGTACTTC
TRBJ2-3 TRBD2 many TRBV7-7 CASSPTSGSGDTQYF TGTGCCAGCAGCCCCACTAGCGGGAGTGGAGATACGCAGTATTTT
TRBJ2-4 NA NA TRBV5-6 CASSFIAKNIQYF TGTGCCAGCAGCTTTATTGCCAAAAACATTCAGTACTTC
TRBJ1-2 NA many TRBV27 CASSSMAAEGPYGYTF TGTGCCAGCAGTTCGATGGCAGCTGAGGGTCCTTATGGCTACACCTTC
TRBJ2-3 NA many TRBV5-1 CASSQAGPRDTQYF TGCGCCAGCAGTCAAGCGGGCCCCCGGGATACGCAGTATTTT
TRBJ2-1 NA many TRBV5-6 CASSFPGAPQNEQFF TGTGCCAGCAGCTTCCCGGGGGCACCCCAGAATGAGCAGTTCTTC
TRBJ2-4 TRBD2 many TRBV7-2 CASSLTGGLNIQYF TGTGCCAGCAGCTTAACGGGAGGGTTGAACATTCAGTACTTC
TRBJ2-1 NA few TRBV6-1 CASTSNSYNEQFF TGTGCCAGCACGAGCAACTCCTACAATGAGCAGTTCTTC
TRBJ1-3 NA many TRBV15 CATSRRASNPTRNTIYF TGTGCCACCAGCAGGAGGGCCAGCAATCCCACTCGAAACACCATATATTTT
TRBJ1-1 TRBD1 many TRBV28 CASRGRQGTKTEAFF TGTGCCAGCAGGGGACGACAGGGTACAAAGACTGAAGCTTTCTTT
TRBJ2-2 TRBD1 many TRBV6-2/TRBV6-3 CASRMGRDRSSGELFF TGTGCCAGCAGAATGGGCCGGGACAGGAGTTCGGGGGAGCTGTTTTTT
TRBJ2-3 TRBD1 many TRBV2 CASSSGQGRTDTQYF TGTGCCAGCAGCTCGGGACAGGGTCGGACAGATACGCAGTATTTT
TRBJ1-1 NA many TRBV7-8 CASSLYPTEAFF TGTGCCAGCAGCTTATACCCCACTGAAGCTTTCTTT
TRBJ1-2 NA many TRBV6-5 CASSYGQGGMRGYTF TGTGCCAGCAGTTACGGGCAGGGAGGGATGCGAGGCTACACCTTC
TRBJ1-2 NA many TRBV28 CASLGGVGYGYTF TGTGCCTCTCTCGGTGGAGTAGGCTATGGCTACACCTTC
TRBJ2-7 TRBD1 many TRBV28 CASRYGTDTRYEQYF TGTGCCAGCAGGTATGGGACAGACACCCGGTACGAGCAGTACTTC
TRBJ1-1 TRBD1 many TRBV7-3 CASSPKARTGKDTEAFF TGTGCCAGCAGCCCTAAAGCCCGGACAGGGAAGGACACTGAAGCTTTCTTT
TRBJ2-1 NA many TRBV6-5 CASSYGLRRASEQFF TGTGCCAGCAGTTACGGTCTTAGGAGGGCAAGTGAGCAGTTCTTC
TRBJ2-2 TRBD2 many TRBV7-2 CASSRLPLAGSRGELFF TGTGCCAGCAGCCGCTTACCACTAGCGGGATCGAGGGGGGAGCTGTTTTTT
TRBJ2-7 NA many TRBV7-2 CASSLVAPPPSEQYF TGTGCCAGCAGCTTAGTGGCTCCTCCTCCCTCCGAGCAGTACTTC
TRBJ2-1 TRBD2 many TRBV10-3 CASRLAGGDNEQFF TGTGCCTCCCGACTAGCGGGGGGGGACAATGAGCAGTTCTTC
TRBJ2-5 NA many TRBV7-2 CASSPGVSGWGTQYF TGTGCCAGCAGCCCAGGGGTTAGCGGGTGGGGTACCCAGTACTTC
TRBJ1-2 NA NA TRBV28 CASSLEQPTYGYTF TGTGCCAGCAGTTTAGAACAGCCTACGTATGGCTACACCTTC
TRBJ2-7 NA many TRBV18 CASSLTAGLEQYF TGTGCCAGCTCACTTACCGCGGGCCTCGAGCAGTACTTC
TRBJ2-7 TRBD1 NA TRBV6-2/TRBV6-3 CASTSPRQGGLGSEQYF TGTGCCAGCACCTCCCCGAGACAGGGTGGTCTTGGGAGCGAGCAGTACTTC
TRBJ2-7 NA many TRBV14 CASSLSRNRQYF TGTGCCAGCAGCCTGTCGCGAAATCGGCAGTACTTC
TRBJ2-1 TRBD1 few TRBV5-8 CASNPLDRFGEQFF TGTGCCAGCAACCCCCTGGACAGGTTCGGTGAGCAGTTCTTC
TRBJ2-3 TRBD2 many TRBV28 CAGGTSADTQYF TGTGCCGGCGGGACTAGTGCAGATACGCAGTATTTT
TRBJ1-6 TRBD1 many TRBV6-5 CASSYSNRGDSPLHF TGTGCCAGCAGTTACTCGAACAGGGGGGACTCACCCCTCCACTTT
TRBJ2-1 NA many TRBV20-1 CSARDRGYNEQFF TGCAGTGCTAGAGATCGTGGCTACAATGAGCAGTTCTTC
TRBJ1-6 TRBD1 many TRBV3-1 CASSPYRGLSPLHF TGTGCCAGCAGCCCCTACAGGGGGCTGTCACCCCTCCACTTT
TRBJ1-6 TRBD1 many TRBV6-5 CASSYSITGDYNSPLHF TGTGCCAGCAGTTACTCGATAACAGGGGACTATAATTCACCCCTCCACTTT